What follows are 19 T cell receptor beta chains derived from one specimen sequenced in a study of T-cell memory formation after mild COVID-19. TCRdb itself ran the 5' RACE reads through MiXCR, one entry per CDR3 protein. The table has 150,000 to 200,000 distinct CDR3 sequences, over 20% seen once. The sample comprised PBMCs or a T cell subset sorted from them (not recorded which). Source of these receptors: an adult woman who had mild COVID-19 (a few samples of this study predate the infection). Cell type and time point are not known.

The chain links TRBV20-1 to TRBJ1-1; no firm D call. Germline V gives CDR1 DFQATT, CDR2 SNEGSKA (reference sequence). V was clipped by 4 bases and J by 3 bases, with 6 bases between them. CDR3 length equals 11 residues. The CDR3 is CSAKAYTEAFF. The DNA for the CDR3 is TGCAGTGCTAAGGCGTACACTGAAGCTTTCTTT.

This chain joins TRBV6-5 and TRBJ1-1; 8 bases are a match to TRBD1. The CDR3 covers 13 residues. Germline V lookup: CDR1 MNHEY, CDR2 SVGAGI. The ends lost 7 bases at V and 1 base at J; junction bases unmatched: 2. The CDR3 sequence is CASNGQGNTEAFF. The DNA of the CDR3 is TGTGCCAGCAACGGACAGGGGAACACTGAAGCTTTCTTT.

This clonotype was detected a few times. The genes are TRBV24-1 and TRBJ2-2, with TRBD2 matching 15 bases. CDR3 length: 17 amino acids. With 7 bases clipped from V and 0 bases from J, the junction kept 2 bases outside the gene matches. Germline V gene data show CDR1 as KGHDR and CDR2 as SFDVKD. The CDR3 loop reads CATSGTSGRSNTGELFF. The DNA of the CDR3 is TGTGCCACCAGCGGGACTAGCGGGAGGTCGAACACCGGGGAGCTGTTTTTT.

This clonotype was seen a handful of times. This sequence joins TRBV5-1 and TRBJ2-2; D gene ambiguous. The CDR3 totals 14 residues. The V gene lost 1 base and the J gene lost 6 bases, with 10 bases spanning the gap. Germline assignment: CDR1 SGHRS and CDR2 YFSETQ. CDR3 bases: TGCGCCAGCAGCTTGCAGAGGTTGGCCGGGGAGCTGTTTTTT. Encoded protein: CASSLQRLAGELFF.

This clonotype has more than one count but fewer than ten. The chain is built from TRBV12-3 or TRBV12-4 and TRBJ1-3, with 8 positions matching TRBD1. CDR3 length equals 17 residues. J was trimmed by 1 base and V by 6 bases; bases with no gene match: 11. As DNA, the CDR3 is TGTGCCAGCAGGAGGAGGCCTCAGGGGGCGTCTGGAAACACCATATATTTT. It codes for CASRRRPQGASGNTIYF.

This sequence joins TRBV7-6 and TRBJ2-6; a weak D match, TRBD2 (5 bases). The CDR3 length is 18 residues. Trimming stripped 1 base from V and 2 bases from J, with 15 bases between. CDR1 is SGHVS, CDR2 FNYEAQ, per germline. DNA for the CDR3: TGTGCCAGCAGCTTAGGGCGGCTGGTCGGGGCTGGGGCCAACGTCCTGACTTTC. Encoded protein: CASSLGRLVGAGANVLTF.

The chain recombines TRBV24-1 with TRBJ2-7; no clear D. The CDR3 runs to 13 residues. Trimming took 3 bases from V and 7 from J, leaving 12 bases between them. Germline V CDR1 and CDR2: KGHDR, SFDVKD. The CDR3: CATSDLGFREQYF. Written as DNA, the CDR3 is TGTGCCACCAGTGATCTGGGTTTTAGGGAGCAGTACTTC.

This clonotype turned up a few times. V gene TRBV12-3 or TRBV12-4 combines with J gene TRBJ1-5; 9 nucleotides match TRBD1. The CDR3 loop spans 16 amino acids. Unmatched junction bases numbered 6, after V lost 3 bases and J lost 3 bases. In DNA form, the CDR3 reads TGTGCCAGCAGTTTGGATGGACAGGGGAACAATCAGCCCCAGCATTTT. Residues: CASSLDGQGNNQPQHF.

Here the CDR3 reads CASSSVAGESTDTQYF. CDR3 coding DNA: TGTGCCAGCAGTTCAGTAGCGGGGGAGAGCACAGATACGCAGTATTTT. The rearrangement joins TRBV12-3 or TRBV12-4 to TRBJ2-3; 9 bases map to TRBD2. The CDR3 has 16 residues. V lost 4 bases, J lost 0 bases, and 5 bases stayed unmatched.

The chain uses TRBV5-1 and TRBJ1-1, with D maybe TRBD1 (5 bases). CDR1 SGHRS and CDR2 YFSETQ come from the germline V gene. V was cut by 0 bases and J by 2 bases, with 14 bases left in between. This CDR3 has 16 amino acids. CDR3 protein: CASSLAGGGANTEAFF. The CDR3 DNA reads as TGCGCCAGCAGCTTGGCGGGTGGAGGGGCAAACACTGAAGCTTTCTTT.

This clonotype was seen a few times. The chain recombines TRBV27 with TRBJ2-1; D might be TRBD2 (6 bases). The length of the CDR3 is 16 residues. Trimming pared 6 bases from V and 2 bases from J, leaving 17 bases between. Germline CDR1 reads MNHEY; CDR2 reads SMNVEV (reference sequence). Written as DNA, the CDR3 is TGTGCCAGCAGGGGGACTCCCAGTGATGCCTACAATGAGCAGTTCTTC. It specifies CASRGTPSDAYNEQFF.

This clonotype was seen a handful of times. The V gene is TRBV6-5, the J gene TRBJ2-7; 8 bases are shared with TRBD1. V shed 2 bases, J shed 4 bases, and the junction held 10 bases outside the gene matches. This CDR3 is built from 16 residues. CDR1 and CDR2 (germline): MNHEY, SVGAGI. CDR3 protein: CASSYNSLDRAYEQYF. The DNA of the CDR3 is TGTGCCAGCAGTTACAACAGTTTGGACAGGGCGTACGAGCAGTACTTC.

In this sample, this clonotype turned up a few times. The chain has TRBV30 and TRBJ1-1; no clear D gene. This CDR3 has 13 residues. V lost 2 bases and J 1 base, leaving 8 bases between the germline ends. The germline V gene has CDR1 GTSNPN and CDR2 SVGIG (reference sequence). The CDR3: CAWSTTANTEAFF. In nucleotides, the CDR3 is TGTGCCTGGAGTACTACAGCGAACACTGAAGCTTTCTTT.

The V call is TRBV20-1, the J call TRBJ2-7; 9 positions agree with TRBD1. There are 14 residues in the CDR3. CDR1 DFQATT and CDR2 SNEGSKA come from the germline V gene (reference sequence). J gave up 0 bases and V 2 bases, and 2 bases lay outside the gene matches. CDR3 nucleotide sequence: TGCAGTGCTAGATCGACAGGGGGCTCCTACGAGCAGTACTTC. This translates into CSARSTGGSYEQYF.

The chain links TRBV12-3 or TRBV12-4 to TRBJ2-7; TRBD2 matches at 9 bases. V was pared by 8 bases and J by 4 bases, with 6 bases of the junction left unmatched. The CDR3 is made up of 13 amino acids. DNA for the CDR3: TGTGCCAGCCGAAGCGGGGGGAATTACGAGCAGTACTTC. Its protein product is CASRSGGNYEQYF.

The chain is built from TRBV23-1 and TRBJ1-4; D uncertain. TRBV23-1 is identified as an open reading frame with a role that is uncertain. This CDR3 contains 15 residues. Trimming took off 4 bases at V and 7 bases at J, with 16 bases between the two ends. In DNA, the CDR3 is TGCGCCAGCAGTCTCCCGGGTCGTTCCCTTGAAAAACTGTTTTTT. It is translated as CASSLPGRSLEKLFF.

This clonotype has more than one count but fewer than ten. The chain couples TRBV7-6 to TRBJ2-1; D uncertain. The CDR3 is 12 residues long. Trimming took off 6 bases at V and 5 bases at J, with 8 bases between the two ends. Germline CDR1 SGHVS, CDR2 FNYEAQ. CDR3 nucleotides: TGTGCCAGCAGTCCCATCAACAATGAGCAGTTCTTC. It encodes CASSPINNEQFF.

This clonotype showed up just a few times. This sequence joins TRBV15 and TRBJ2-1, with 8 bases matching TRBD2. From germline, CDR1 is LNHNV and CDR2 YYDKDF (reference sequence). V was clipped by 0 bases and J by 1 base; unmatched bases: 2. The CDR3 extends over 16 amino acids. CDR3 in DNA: TGTGCCACCAGCAGAGACGGGACTAGGTCCTACAATGAGCAGTTCTTC. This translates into CATSRDGTRSYNEQFF.

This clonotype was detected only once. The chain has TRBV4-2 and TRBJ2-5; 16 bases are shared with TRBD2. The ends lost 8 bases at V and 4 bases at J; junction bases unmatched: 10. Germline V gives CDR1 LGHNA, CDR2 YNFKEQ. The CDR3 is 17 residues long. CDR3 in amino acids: CASRPGLAGGPGETQYF. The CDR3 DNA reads TGTGCCAGCCGACCGGGACTAGCGGGGGGGCCGGGAGAGACCCAGTACTTC.